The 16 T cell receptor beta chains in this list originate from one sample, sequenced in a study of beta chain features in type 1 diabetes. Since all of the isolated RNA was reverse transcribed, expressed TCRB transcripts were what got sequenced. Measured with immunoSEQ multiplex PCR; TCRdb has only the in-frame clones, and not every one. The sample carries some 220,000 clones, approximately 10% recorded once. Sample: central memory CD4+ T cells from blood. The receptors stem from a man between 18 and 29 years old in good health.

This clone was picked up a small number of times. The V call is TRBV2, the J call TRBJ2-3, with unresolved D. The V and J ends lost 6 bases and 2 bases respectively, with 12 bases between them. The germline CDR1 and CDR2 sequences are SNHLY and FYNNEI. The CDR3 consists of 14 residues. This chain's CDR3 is CASSPSLTTDTQYF. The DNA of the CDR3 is TGTGCCAGCAGCCCCTCCCTGACCACAGATACGCAGTATTTT.

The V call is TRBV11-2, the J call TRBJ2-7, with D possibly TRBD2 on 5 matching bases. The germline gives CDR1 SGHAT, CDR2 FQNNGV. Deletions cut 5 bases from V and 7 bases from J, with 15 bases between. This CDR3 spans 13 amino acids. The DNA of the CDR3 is TGTGCCAGCAGCCCGACCGGGGTAGGAGAGCAGTACTTC. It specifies CASSPTGVGEQYF.

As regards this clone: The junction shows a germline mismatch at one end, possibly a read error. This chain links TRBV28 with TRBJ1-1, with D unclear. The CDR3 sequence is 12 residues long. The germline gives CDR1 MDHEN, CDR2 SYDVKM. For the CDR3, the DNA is TGTGCCAGCAGTTTGGGTGTGTCAGGAGCATCTTTT. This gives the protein CASSLGVSGASF.

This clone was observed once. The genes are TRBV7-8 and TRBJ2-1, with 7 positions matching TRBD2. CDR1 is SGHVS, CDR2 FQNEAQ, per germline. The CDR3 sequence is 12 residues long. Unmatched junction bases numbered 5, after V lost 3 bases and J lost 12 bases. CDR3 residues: CASSLAPGGQFF. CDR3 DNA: TGTGCCAGCAGCTTGGCTCCGGGAGGGCAGTTCTTC.

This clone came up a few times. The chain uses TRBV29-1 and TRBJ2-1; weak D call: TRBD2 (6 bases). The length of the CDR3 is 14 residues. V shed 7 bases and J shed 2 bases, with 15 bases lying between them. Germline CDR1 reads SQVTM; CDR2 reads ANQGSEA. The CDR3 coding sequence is TGCAGCGGTGCTCGCGGGGCAACCTACAATGAGCAGTTCTTC. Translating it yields CSGARGATYNEQFF.

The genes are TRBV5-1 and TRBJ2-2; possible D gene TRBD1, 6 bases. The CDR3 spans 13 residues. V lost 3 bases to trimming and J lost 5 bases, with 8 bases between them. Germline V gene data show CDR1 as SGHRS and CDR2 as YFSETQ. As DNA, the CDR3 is TGCGCCAGCAGCTCTCAGGGGACCGGGGAGCTGTTTTTT. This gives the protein CASSSQGTGELFF.

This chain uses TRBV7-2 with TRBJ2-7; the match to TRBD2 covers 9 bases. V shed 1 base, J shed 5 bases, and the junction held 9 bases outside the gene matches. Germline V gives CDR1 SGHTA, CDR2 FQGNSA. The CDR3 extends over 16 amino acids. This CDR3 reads CASSLGAGGRRDEQYF. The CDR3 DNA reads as TGTGCCAGCAGCTTAGGAGCGGGGGGACGTCGGGACGAGCAGTACTTC.

DNA of the CDR3: TGTGCCAGCATGGCGGGATTAACCTACGAGCAGTACTTC. As protein: CASMAGLTYEQYF. The chain uses TRBV2 and TRBJ2-7; a possible D gene is TRBD2 (6 bases). The CDR3 length is 13 residues. V was trimmed by 7 bases and J by 2 bases, leaving 12 bases between them. Germline CDR1 is SNHLY and CDR2 is FYNNEI.

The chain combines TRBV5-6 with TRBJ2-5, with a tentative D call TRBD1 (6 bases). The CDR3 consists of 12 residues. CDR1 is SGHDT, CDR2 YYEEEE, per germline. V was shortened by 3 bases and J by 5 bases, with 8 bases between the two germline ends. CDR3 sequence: CASSWDMETQYF. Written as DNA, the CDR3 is TGTGCCAGCAGCTGGGACATGGAGACCCAGTACTTC.

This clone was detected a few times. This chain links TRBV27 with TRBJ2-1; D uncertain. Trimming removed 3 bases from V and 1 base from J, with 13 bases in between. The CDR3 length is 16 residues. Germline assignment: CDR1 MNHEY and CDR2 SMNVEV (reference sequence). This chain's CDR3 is CASSLKATPSYNEQFF. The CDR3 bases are TGTGCCAGCAGTTTGAAGGCTACCCCTTCCTACAATGAGCAGTTCTTC.

CDR3 sequence (DNA): TGTGCCAGCAGCCCCTCCCGGACAGGGGTCGAAAAACTGTTTTTT. It codes for CASSPSRTGVEKLFF. This chain joins TRBV14 and TRBJ1-4, with 9 bases fitting TRBD1. The CDR3 runs 15 residues. CDR1 SGHDN and CDR2 FVKESK come from the germline V gene. Trimming at V came to 4 bases and at J to 8 bases, leaving 8 bases not matched to a gene.

CDR3 sequence: CSLRVLGETQYF. The DNA for the CDR3 is TGCAGCCTGCGGGTACTTGGGGAGACCCAGTACTTC. The V and J genes are TRBV29-1 and TRBJ2-5; possibly TRBD2 for D (5 bases). Trimming shortened V by 8 bases and J by 5 bases, and 15 bases separated the two germline ends. The CDR3 is 12 amino acids. CDR1 is SQVTM and CDR2 is ANQGSEA in the germline V gene.

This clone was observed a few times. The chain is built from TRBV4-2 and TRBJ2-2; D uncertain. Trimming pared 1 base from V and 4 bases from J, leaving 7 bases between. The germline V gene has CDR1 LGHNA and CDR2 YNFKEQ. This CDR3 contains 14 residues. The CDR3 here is CASSQGGGTGELFF. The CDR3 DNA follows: TGTGCCAGCAGCCAAGGCGGTGGCACCGGGGAGCTGTTTTTT.

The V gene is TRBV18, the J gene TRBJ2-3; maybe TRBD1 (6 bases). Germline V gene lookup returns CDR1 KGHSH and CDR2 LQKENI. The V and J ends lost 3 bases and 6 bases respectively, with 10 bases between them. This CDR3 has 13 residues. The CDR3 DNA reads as TGTGCCAGCTCACCCGGGACACTGGATACGCAGTATTTT. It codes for CASSPGTLDTQYF. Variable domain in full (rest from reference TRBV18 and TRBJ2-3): NAGVMQNPRHLVRRRGQEARLRCSPMKGHSHVYWYRQLPEEGLKFMVYLQKENIIDESGMPKERFSAEFPKEGPSILRIQQVVRGDSAAYFCASSPGTLDTQYFGPGTRLTVL.

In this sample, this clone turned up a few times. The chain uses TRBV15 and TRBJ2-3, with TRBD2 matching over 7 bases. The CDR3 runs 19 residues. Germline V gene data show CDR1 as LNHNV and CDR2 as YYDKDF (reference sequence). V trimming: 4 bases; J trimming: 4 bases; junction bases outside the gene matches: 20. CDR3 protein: CATSTGNMLGEGGADTQYF. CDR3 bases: TGTGCCACCAGCACGGGGAATATGTTGGGGGAGGGCGGGGCAGATACGCAGTATTTT.

CDR3 coding DNA: TGCGCCAGCGGCGACCAAGAGACCCAGTACTTC. Translating it yields CASGDQETQYF. V and J are TRBV5-1 and TRBJ2-5; the D is unclear. V was shortened by 7 bases and J by 0 bases, with 4 bases between the two germline ends. CDR1 is SGHRS, CDR2 YFSETQ, per germline. The CDR3 consists of 11 residues.